This T cell receptor beta chain was captured by sequencing in a study of cytotoxic CD8 clonotypes in ibrutinib-treated CLL. Study context: Responses: around 24 partial, 2 complete; after median roughly 68 months, about 15 stayed remitted, 12 progressed.

The CDR3 covers 17 residues. Germline CDR1 and CDR2: LGHNA and YSLEER. The V gene lost 0 bases and the J gene lost 0 bases, with 12 bases spanning the gap. Profiling relied on immunoSEQ multiplex PCR, and the TCRdb table lists in-frame clones only, not all of them. Of 150,000 to 200,000 clones listed, roughly 88% were seen once; the top ten hold around 2.7%. Source: PBMCs, taken at disease progression, from a patient treated with ibrutinib. The chain joins TRBV4-3 to TRBJ2-1, with a tentative D call TRBD2 (6 bases). This clonotype was sampled from a human donor with chronic lymphocytic leukemia. CDR3 amino acids: CASSQDRLGHSYNEQFF. In DNA form, the CDR3 reads TGCGCCAGCAGCCAAGATAGACTAGGCCACTCCTACAATGAGCAGTTCTTC.